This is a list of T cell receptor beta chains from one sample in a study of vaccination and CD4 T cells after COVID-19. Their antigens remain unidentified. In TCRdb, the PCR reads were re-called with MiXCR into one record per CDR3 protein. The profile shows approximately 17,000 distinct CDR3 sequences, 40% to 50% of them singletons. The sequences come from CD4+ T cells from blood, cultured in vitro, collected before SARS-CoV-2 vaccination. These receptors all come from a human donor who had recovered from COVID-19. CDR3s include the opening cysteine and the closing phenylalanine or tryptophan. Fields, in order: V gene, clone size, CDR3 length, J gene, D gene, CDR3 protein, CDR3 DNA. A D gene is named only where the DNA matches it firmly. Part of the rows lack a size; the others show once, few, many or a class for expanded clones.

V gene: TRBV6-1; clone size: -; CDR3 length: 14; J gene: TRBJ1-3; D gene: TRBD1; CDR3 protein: CASRDDRVGNTIYF; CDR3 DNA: TGTGCCAGCAGGGACGACAGGGTTGGAAACACCATATATTTT
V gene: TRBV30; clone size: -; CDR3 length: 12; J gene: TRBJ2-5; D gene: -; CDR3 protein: CAWSPTKETQYF; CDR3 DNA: TGTGCCTGGAGTCCGACTAAAGAGACCCAGTACTTC
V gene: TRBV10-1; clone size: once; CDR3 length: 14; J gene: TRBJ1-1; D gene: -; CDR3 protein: CASSEVAGPTEAFF; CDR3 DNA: TGCGCCAGCAGTGAGGTTGCAGGCCCCACTGAAGCTTTCTTT
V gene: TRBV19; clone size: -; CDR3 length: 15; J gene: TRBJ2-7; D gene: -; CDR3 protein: CASSMAFDPSYEQYF; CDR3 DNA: TGTGCCAGTAGTATGGCGTTCGACCCTTCCTACGAGCAGTACTTC
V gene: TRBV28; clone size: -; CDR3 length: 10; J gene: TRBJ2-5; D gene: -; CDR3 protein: CASYAGTQYF; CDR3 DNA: TGTGCCAGCTACGCGGGGACCCAGTACTTC
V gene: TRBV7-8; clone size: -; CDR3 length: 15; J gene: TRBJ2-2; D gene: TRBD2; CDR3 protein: CASSLPGGSTGELFF; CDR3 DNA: TGTGCCAGCAGCCTACCCGGGGGGAGCACCGGGGAGCTGTTTTTT
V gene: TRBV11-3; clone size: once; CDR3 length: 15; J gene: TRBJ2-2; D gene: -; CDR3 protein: CASSPRGTETGELFF; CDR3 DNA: TGTGCCAGCAGCCCTAGAGGGACCGAAACCGGGGAGCTGTTTTTT
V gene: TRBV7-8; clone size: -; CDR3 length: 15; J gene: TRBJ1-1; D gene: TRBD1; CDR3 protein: CASSLPRDRADEAFF; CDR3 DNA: TGTGCCAGCAGCTTACCGCGGGACAGGGCGGATGAAGCTTTCTTT
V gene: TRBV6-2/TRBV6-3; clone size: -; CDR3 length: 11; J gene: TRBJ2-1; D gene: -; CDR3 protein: CASSSGIKQFF; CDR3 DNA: TGTGCCAGCAGTTCAGGGATTAAGCAGTTCTTC
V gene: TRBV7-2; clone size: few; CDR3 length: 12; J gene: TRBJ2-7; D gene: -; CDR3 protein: CASSLVSYEQYF; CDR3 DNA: TGTGCCAGCAGCTTAGTTTCCTACGAGCAGTACTTC
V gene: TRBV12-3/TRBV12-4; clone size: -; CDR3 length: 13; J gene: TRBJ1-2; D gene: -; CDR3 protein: CASSLASGEGYTF; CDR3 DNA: TGTGCCAGCAGTTTAGCGTCAGGGGAAGGCTACACCTTC
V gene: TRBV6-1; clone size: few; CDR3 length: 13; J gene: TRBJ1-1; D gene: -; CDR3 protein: CASRSVGWREAFF; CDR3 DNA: TGTGCCAGCAGGTCAGTCGGGTGGAGAGAAGCTTTCTTT
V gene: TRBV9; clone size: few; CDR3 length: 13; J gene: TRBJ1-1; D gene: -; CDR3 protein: CASSVGINTEAFF; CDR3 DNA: TGTGCCAGCAGCGTTGGAATTAACACTGAAGCTTTCTTT
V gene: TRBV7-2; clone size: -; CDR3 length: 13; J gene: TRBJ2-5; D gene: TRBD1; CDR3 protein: CASSRQGRETQYF; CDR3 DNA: TGTGCCAGCAGCCGACAGGGGCGAGAGACCCAGTACTTC
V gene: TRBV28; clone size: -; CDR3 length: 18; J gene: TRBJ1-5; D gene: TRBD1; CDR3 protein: CASSLWAGLTGTYQPQHF; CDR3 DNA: TGTGCCAGCAGTTTATGGGCGGGGCTGACAGGGACCTATCAGCCCCAGCATTTT